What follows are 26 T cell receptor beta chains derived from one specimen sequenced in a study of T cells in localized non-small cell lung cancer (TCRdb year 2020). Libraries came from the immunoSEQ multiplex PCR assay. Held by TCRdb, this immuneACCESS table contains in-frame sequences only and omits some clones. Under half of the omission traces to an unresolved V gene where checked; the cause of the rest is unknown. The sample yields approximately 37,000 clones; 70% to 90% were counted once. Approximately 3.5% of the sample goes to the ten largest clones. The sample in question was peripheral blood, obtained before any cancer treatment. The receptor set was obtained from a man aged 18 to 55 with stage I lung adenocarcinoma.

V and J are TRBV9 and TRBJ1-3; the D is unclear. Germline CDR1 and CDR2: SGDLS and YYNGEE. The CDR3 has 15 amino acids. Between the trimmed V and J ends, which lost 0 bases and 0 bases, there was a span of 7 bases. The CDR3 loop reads CASSVAMGSGNTIYF. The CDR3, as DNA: TGTGCCAGCAGCGTAGCGATGGGCTCTGGAAACACCATATATTTT. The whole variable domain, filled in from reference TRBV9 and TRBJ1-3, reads DSGVTQTPKHLITATGQRVTLRCSPRSGDLSVYWYQQSLDQGLQFLIQYYNGEERAKGNILERFSAQQFPDLHSELNLSSLELGDSALYFCASSVAMGSGNTIYFGEGSWLTVV.

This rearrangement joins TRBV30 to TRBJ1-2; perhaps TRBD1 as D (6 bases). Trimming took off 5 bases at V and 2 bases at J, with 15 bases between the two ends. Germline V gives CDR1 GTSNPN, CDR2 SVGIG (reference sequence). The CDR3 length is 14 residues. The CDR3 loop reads CAWLPRTANYGYTF. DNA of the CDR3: TGTGCCTGGTTGCCCCGGACAGCGAACTATGGCTACACCTTC.

The CDR3 loop is CASSPGGTTNYGYTF. The CDR3 DNA follows: TGCGCCAGCAGCCCAGGGGGAACAACTAACTATGGCTACACCTTC. The chain employs TRBV4-1 and TRBJ1-2, with TRBD1 identical over 7 bases. The CDR3 has 15 residues. CDR1 is MGHRA and CDR2 is YSYEKL in the germline V gene. V was pared by 4 bases and J by 0 bases, with 5 bases of the junction left unmatched.

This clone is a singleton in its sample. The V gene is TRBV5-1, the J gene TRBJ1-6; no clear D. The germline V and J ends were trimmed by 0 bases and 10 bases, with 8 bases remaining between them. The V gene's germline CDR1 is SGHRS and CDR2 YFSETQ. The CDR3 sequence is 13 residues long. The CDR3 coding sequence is TGCGCCAGCAGCTTGGAGGGTTTCTCACCCCTCCACTTT. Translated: CASSLEGFSPLHF.

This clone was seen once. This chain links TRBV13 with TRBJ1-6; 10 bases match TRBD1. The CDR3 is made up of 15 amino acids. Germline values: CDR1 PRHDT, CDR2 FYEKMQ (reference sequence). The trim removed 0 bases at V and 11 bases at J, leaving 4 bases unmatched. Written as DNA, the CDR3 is TGTGCCAGCAGCTTAGGTGGGACAGGGGTTACACCCCTCCACTTT. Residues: CASSLGGTGVTPLHF.

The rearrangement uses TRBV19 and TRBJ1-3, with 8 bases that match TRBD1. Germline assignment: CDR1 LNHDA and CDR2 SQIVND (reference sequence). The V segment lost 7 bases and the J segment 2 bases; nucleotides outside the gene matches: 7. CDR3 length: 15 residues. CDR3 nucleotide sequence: TGTGCCAGTACCGAGACAGGGGTTGCTGGAAACACCATATATTTT. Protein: CASTETGVAGNTIYF.

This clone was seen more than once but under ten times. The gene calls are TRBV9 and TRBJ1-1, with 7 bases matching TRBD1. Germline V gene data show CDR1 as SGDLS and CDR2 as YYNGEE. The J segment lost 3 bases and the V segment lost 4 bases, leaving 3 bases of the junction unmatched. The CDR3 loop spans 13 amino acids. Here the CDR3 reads CASSIDRDTEAFF. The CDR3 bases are TGTGCCAGCAGCATCGACAGGGACACTGAAGCTTTCTTT.

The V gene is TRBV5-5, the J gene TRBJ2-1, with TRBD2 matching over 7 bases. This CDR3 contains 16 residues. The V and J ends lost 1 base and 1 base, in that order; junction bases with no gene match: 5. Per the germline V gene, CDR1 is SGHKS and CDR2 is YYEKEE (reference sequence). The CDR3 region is CASSLMSSGSYNEQFF. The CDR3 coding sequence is TGTGCCAGCAGCTTGATGTCTAGCGGATCCTACAATGAGCAGTTCTTC.

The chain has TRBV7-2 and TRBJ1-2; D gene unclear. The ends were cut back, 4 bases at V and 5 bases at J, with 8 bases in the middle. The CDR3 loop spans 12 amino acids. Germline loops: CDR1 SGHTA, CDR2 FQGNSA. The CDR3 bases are TGTGCCAGCAGCTCGACTCCTTATGGCTACACCTTC. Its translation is CASSSTPYGYTF.

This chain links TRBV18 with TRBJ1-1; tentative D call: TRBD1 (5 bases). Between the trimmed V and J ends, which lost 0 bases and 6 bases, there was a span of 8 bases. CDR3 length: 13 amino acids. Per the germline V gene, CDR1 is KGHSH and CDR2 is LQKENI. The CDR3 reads CASSPPEGAEAFF. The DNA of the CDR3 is TGTGCCAGCTCACCACCGGAAGGGGCTGAAGCTTTCTTT.

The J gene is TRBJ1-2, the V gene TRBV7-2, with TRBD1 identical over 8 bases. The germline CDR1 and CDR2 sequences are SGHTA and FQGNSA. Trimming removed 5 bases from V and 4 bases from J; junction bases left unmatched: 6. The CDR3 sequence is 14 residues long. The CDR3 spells CASSLQTGAYGYTF. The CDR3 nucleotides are TGTGCCAGCAGCCTCCAGACAGGGGCCTATGGCTACACCTTC.

The DNA for the CDR3 is TGTGCCAGCAGCGCCGGGACAGAACCTAATGAAAAACTGTTTTTT. The encoded protein is CASSAGTEPNEKLFF. The chain links TRBV2 to TRBJ1-4; 7 bases agree with TRBD1. V was clipped by 6 bases and J by 3 bases; unmatched bases: 7. Germline loops: CDR1 SNHLY, CDR2 FYNNEI. This CDR3 contains 15 residues.

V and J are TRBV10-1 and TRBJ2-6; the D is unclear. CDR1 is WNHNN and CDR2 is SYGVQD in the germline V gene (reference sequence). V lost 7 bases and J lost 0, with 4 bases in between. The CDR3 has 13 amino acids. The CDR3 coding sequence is TGCGCCAGCACCAACTCTGGGGCCAACGTCCTGACTTTC. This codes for CASTNSGANVLTF.

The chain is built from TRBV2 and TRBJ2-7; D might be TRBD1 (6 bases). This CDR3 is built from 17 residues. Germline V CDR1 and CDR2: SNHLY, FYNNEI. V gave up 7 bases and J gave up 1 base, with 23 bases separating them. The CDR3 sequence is CASNFAPGTLGSYEQYF. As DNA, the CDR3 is TGTGCCAGCAATTTTGCACCCGGGACACTCGGTTCCTACGAGCAGTACTTC.

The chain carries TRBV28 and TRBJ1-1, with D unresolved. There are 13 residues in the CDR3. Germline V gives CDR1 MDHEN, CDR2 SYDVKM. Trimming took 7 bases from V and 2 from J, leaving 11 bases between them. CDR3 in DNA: TGTGCCAGCACTGGTCGTCCCAACACTGAAGCTTTCTTT. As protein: CASTGRPNTEAFF.

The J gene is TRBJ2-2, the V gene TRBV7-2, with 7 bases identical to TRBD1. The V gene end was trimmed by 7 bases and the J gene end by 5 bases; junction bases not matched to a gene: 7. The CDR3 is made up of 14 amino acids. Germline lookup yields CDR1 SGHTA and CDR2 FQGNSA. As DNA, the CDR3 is TGTGCCAGCAAGGGGACAGCTTCAACCGGGGAGCTGTTTTTT. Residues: CASKGTASTGELFF. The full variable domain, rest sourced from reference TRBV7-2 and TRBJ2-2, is GAGVSQSPSNKVTEKGKDVELRCDPISGHTALYWYRQSLGQGLEFLIYFQGNSAPDKSGLPSDRFSAERTGGSVSTLTIQRTQQEDSAVYLCASKGTASTGELFFGEGSRLTVL.

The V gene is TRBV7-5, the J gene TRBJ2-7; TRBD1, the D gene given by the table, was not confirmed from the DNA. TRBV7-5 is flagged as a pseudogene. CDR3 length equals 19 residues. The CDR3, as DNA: TGTGTCAGAAGCCCAGGACAGGGGAGCCATGACCTCCCAGTTAACGAGCAGTACTTC. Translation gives CVRSPGQGSHDLPVNEQYF.

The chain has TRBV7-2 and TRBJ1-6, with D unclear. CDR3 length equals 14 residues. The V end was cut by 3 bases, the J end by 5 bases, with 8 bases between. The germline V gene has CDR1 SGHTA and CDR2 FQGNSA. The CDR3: CASSFFPHNSPLHF. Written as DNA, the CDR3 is TGTGCCAGCAGCTTTTTTCCCCATAATTCACCCCTCCACTTT.

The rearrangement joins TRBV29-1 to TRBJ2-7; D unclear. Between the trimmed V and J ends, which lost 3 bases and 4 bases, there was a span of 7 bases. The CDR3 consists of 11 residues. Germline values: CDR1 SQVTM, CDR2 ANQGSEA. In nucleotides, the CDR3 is TGCAGCGTTGAGGGTCTATACGAGCAGTACTTC. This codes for CSVEGLYEQYF.

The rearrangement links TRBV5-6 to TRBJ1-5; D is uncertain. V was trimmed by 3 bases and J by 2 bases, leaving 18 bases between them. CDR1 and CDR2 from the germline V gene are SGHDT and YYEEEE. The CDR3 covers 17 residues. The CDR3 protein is CASSSLGPQSGNQPQHF. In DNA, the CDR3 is TGTGCCAGCAGCTCCCTAGGGCCCCAATCAGGCAATCAGCCCCAGCATTTT.

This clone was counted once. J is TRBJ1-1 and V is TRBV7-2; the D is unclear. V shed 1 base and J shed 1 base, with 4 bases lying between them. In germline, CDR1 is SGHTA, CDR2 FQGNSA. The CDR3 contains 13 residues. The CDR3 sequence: CASSLGQNTEAFF. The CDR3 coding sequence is TGTGCCAGCAGCTTAGGACAGAACACTGAAGCTTTCTTT.

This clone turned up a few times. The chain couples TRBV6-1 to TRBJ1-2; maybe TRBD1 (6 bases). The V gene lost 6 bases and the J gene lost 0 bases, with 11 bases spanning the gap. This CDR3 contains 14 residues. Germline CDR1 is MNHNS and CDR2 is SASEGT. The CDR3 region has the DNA TGTGCCAGCAGGGGGGGCACAACTAACTATGGCTACACCTTC. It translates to CASRGGTTNYGYTF.

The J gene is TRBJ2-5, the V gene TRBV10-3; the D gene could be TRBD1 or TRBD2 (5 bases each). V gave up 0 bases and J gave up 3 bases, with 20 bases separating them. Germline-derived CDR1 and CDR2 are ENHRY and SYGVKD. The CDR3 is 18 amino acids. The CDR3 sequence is CAISESILRLRGEETQYF. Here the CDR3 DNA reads TGTGCCATCAGTGAGTCGATTTTGAGACTACGGGGCGAAGAGACCCAGTACTTC.

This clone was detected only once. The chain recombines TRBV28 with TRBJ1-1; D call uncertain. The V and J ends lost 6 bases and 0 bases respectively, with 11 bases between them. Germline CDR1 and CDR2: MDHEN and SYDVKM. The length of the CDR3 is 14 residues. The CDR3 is CASSQQSVNTEAFF. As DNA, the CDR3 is TGTGCCAGCAGCCAACAGAGCGTGAACACTGAAGCTTTCTTT. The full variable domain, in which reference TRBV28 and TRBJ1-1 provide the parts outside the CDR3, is DVKVTQSSRYLVKRTGEKVFLECVQDMDHENMFWYRQDPGLGLRLIYFSYDVKMKEKGDIPEGYSVSREKKERFSLILESASTNQTSMYLCASSQQSVNTEAFFGQGTRLTVV.

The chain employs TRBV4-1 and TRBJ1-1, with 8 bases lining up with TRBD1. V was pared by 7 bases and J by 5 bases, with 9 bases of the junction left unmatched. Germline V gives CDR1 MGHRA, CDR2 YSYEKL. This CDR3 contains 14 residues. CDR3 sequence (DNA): TGCGCCAGCACAGGGGGCTACGGAAGAACTGAAGCTTTCTTT. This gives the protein CASTGGYGRTEAFF.

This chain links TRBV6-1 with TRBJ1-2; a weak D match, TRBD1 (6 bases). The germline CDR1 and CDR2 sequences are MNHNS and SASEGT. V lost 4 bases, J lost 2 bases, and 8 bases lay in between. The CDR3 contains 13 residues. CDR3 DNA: TGTGCCAGCAGTGGGACAGCCAACTATGGCTACACCTTC. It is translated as CASSGTANYGYTF.